The 27 T cell receptor beta chains below come from one sample, sequenced in a study of T cells in Graves' hyperthyroidism and ophthalmopathy. RNA transcripts were the template for amplifying TCR beta CDR3 regions. First-round RT-PCR with HTBI primers amplified the TCR CDR3 region. MiXCR, run by TCRdb on the multiplex PCR reads, gives a single entry per CDR3 protein. This repertoire shows about 560,000 distinct CDR3 sequences, about 14% found once; its top ten account for approximately 15%. The source material was blood. The receptors come from a woman aged 40 to 50 with Graves' hyperthyroidism.

The rearrangement links TRBV4-1 to TRBJ2-7; 10 positions match TRBD1. The CDR3 has 14 amino acids. Trimming removed 1 base from V and 5 bases from J; junction bases left unmatched: 2. Germline lookup yields CDR1 MGHRA and CDR2 YSYEKL. The CDR3 nucleotides are TGCGCCAGCAGCCAAGGACAGGGGGCCCACGAGCAGTACTTC. Translation gives CASSQGQGAHEQYF.

This clonotype was found many times. V is TRBV28 and J is TRBJ2-7; unclear D gene. The CDR3 runs 13 residues. Germline CDR1 MDHEN, CDR2 SYDVKM. Trimming stripped 7 bases from V and 2 bases from J, with 12 bases between. The CDR3 is CASTVTATYEQYF. In DNA form, the CDR3 reads TGTGCCAGCACGGTAACAGCTACCTACGAGCAGTACTTC.

This clonotype was counted between two and nine times. This rearrangement joins TRBV5-1 to TRBJ1-1; D gene ambiguous. Trimming removed 4 bases from V and 0 bases from J, with 10 bases in between. CDR1 and CDR2 from the germline V gene are SGHRS and YFSETQ. The CDR3 spans 14 residues. The CDR3 sequence: CASSQAQMNTEAFF. CDR3 DNA: TGCGCCAGCAGCCAGGCACAGATGAACACTGAAGCTTTCTTT.

This CDR3 is CSVETPSNNEQFF. The CDR3 region has the DNA TGCAGCGTTGAGACCCCAAGTAACAATGAGCAGTTCTTC. The V and J genes are TRBV29-1 and TRBJ2-1; D is ambiguous. The CDR3 extends over 13 amino acids. Looked up from germline, CDR1 is SQVTM and CDR2 is ANQGSEA. Trimming pared 3 bases from V and 5 bases from J, leaving 11 bases between.

The chain is built from TRBV29-1 and TRBJ2-3, with TRBD1 matching over 10 bases. The length of the CDR3 is 14 residues. Per the germline V gene, CDR1 is SQVTM and CDR2 is ANQGSEA. Unmatched junction bases numbered 9, after V lost 7 bases and J lost 5 bases. CDR3 loop: CSAPGQGGKDTQYF. The CDR3 coding sequence is TGCAGCGCCCCCGGACAGGGGGGGAAAGATACGCAGTATTTT.

The V gene is TRBV5-4, the J gene TRBJ1-1; D perhaps matches TRBD1 (5 bases). V lost 3 bases and J lost 5, with 11 bases in between. The CDR3 has 13 residues. Germline CDR1 reads SGHNT; CDR2 reads YYREEE (reference sequence). The CDR3 DNA is TGTGCCAGCAGCTCCTCGCGGGGGACTGAAGCTTTCTTT. Its protein product is CASSSSRGTEAFF. The full variable domain, rest sourced from reference TRBV5-4 and TRBJ1-1, is ETGVTQSPTHLIKTRGQQVTLRCSSQSGHNTVSWYQQALGQGPQFIFQYYREEENGRGNFPPRFSGLQFPNYSSELNVNALELDDSALYLCASSSSRGTEAFFGQGTRLTVV.

This clonotype has a count of ten or more. The rearrangement joins TRBV5-1 to TRBJ2-7; 12 positions match TRBD2. Germline trimming cut 0 bases from V and 9 bases from J; bases unmatched to any gene: 7. CDR1 SGHRS and CDR2 YFSETQ come from the germline V gene. The CDR3 totals 15 residues. This chain's CDR3 is CASSLESSGRALQYF. The CDR3 DNA reads as TGCGCCAGCAGCTTGGAATCTAGCGGGAGGGCCCTGCAGTACTTC.

This clonotype was seen many times. The chain links TRBV9 to TRBJ2-7; 7 bases align to TRBD1. The germline V gene encodes CDR1 SGDLS and CDR2 YYNGEE. V dropped 0 bases and J dropped 5; count of bases not matched to a gene: 11. The length of the CDR3 is 16 residues. The CDR3 is CASSVASTDRTNEQYF. The DNA of the CDR3 is TGTGCCAGCAGCGTAGCAAGTACGGACAGGACCAACGAGCAGTACTTC.

This clonotype was seen repeatedly, ten times or more. The V and J genes are TRBV20-1 and TRBJ2-3; D is possibly TRBD2 (6 bases). This CDR3 has 14 amino acids. Per germline, CDR1 DFQATT and CDR2 SNEGSKA (reference sequence). Deletions cut 1 base from V and 4 bases from J, with 12 bases between. The CDR3 reads CSARVGGVADTQYF. CDR3 DNA: TGCAGTGCTAGAGTGGGCGGGGTCGCAGATACGCAGTATTTT.

This clonotype was picked up many times. V is TRBV28 and J is TRBJ2-3; 8 bases are a match to TRBD2. Trimming took 5 bases from V and 4 from J; bases not matched to a gene: 8. The CDR3 consists of 15 residues. Germline V lookup: CDR1 MDHEN, CDR2 SYDVKM. The CDR3 DNA reads TGTGCCAGCAGTACAAAGCGGGAGCCTCCAGATACGCAGTATTTT. This gives the protein CASSTKREPPDTQYF.

This clonotype came up a few times. V usage is TRBV5-6 and J usage is TRBJ1-2; 7 nucleotides agree with TRBD1. V shed 3 bases, J shed 6 bases, and the junction held 20 bases outside the gene matches. CDR3 length: 18 residues. Germline V gene sequence: CDR1 SGHDT, CDR2 YYEEEE. The CDR3 sequence: CASSSGTVITTPSNGYTF. CDR3 bases: TGTGCCAGCAGCTCCGGGACAGTTATCACTACTCCCTCTAATGGCTACACCTTC.

This clonotype was picked up many times. The genes are TRBV18 and TRBJ2-7; 7 positions match TRBD2. This CDR3 has 14 residues. J was trimmed by 3 bases and V by 4 bases; bases with no gene match: 6. Germline V gene data show CDR1 as KGHSH and CDR2 as LQKENI. The CDR3 sequence: CASSQLGGSYEQYF. Written as DNA, the CDR3 is TGTGCCAGCTCACAATTGGGAGGGAGCTACGAGCAGTACTTC.

This clonotype has at least ten counts. The chain combines TRBV7-2 with TRBJ2-5; 10 nucleotides line up with TRBD2. V gave up 3 bases and J gave up 5 bases; unmatched junction bases: 9. The CDR3 runs 16 residues. Germline V gene lookup returns CDR1 SGHTA and CDR2 FQGNSA. This CDR3 reads CASSLSGLAALETQYF. As DNA, the CDR3 is TGTGCCAGCAGCTTGTCAGGACTAGCGGCTCTGGAGACCCAGTACTTC.

This clonotype was detected many times. The chain uses TRBV12-5 and TRBJ1-2, with a tentative D call TRBD1 (6 bases). V lost 0 bases and J 7 bases, leaving 9 bases between the germline ends. CDR1 LGHNT and CDR2 FRNRAP come from the germline V gene. There are 13 residues in the CDR3. CDR3 sequence: CASGLVQGGGYTF. CDR3 DNA: TGTGCTAGTGGTTTGGTACAGGGTGGTGGCTACACCTTC.

V is TRBV28 and J is TRBJ2-2; 9 bases match TRBD2. Germline assignment: CDR1 MDHEN and CDR2 SYDVKM. The V and J ends lost 7 bases and 6 bases, in that order; junction bases with no gene match: 18. CDR3 size: 18 residues. For the CDR3, the DNA is TGTGCCAGCACGCCTTTCCGGCTGCGGGAGGGCCAGCCCGGGGAGCTGTTTTTT. Its protein product is CASTPFRLREGQPGELFF.

V gene TRBV7-9 combines with J gene TRBJ1-1; 9 positions match TRBD1. V was pared by 2 bases and J by 8 bases, with 6 bases of the junction left unmatched. Germline loops: CDR1 SEHNR, CDR2 FQNEAQ (reference sequence). The CDR3 has 14 amino acids. CDR3 protein: CASSLRQGGEEAFF. Written as DNA, the CDR3 is TGTGCCAGCAGCTTAAGACAGGGGGGCGAGGAAGCTTTCTTT.

This sequence joins TRBV6-1 and TRBJ2-3, with a weak D call TRBD2 (5 bases). V lost 7 bases and J lost 6, with 17 bases in between. Per germline, CDR1 MNHNS and CDR2 SASEGT. The CDR3 is made up of 14 amino acids. CDR3 region: CASISGGAKDTQYF. The CDR3 DNA reads TGTGCCAGCATATCCGGAGGAGCTAAGGATACGCAGTATTTT.

Details on this clonotype: This could be a read error, since a much larger clone is one nucleotide away. The gene calls are TRBV6-2 or TRBV6-3 and TRBJ1-1; no definite D call. The CDR3 is 12 amino acids. The germline CDR1 and CDR2 sequences are MNHEY and SVGEGT. DNA of the CDR3: TGTGCCAGCCAGTACTTGAACACTGAAACTTTCTTT. Translated, it gives CASQYLNTETFF.

Only one count was recorded for this clonotype. The chain couples TRBV7-9 to TRBJ2-2; D gene uncertain. Germline V gene sequence: CDR1 SEHNR, CDR2 FQNEAQ (reference sequence). The CDR3 length is 14 residues. Trimming cost V 5 bases and J 6 bases, with 13 bases left between them. DNA for the CDR3: TGTGCCAGCAGCCCAAGATTGGGTCCCGGGGAGCTGTTTTTT. The encoded protein is CASSPRLGPGELFF.

The V and J genes are TRBV6-5 and TRBJ1-4, with D uncertain. CDR3 length: 14 amino acids. CDR1 is MNHEY, CDR2 SVGAGI, per germline. Trimming left V 5 bases short and J 1 base short, with 8 bases between. As DNA, the CDR3 is TGTGCCAGCAGTCCTCGGGGAACTAATGAAAAACTGTTTTTT. This translates into CASSPRGTNEKLFF.

A word on this clonotype: A much larger clone lies a single base off, so this may be a read error. In DNA form, the CDR3 reads TGTGCCAGCAGTTTATGGGGACAGAATGAAAAACCGTTTTTT. Its protein product is CASSLWGQNEKPFF. The chain employs TRBV28 and TRBJ1-4, with 7 positions matching TRBD1. This CDR3 is 14 amino acids long. The germline V gene encodes CDR1 MDHEN and CDR2 SYDVKM.

The V gene is TRBV14, the J gene TRBJ2-3; weak D call: TRBD2 (5 bases). V lost 6 bases to trimming and J lost 4 bases, with 11 bases between them. CDR1 SGHDN and CDR2 FVKESK come from the germline V gene. The CDR3 contains 13 residues. The CDR3 nucleotides read TGTGCCAGCAGGCTCAGAGGGTCAGATACGCAGTATTTT. Translation: CASRLRGSDTQYF.

This sequence joins TRBV12-3 or TRBV12-4 and TRBJ2-6; D uncertain. With 3 bases removed from V and 0 bases from J, the gap between germline ends came to 6 bases. The CDR3 has 15 amino acids. In nucleotides, the CDR3 is TGTGCCAGCAGTTTCACTAACTCTGGGGCCAACGTCCTGACTTTC. Translation: CASSFTNSGANVLTF.

As concerns this clonotype: A junction boundary mismatches the germline segment, possibly from a read error. The chain uses TRBV6-2 or TRBV6-3 and TRBJ1-6; maybe TRBD1 (5 bases). Germline V gene lookup returns CDR1 MNHEY and CDR2 SVGEGT. This CDR3 spans 13 amino acids. CDR3 residues: CASSWDPGSPPHF. CDR3 coding DNA: TGTGCCAGCAGTTGGGACCCCGGATCACCCCCCCACTTT.

Comment on this clonotype: A much more abundant neighbour one base away suggests this may be a read error. The chain couples TRBV12-5 to TRBJ1-5; a weak D match, TRBD1 (5 bases). Germline lookup yields CDR1 LGHNT and CDR2 FRNRAP. The CDR3 covers 13 residues. V dropped 11 bases and J dropped 7 bases, with 18 bases sitting between them. The CDR3 region is CAGALGGTQPQHF. The CDR3 coding sequence is TGTGCTGGTGCCTTGGGGGGGACCCAGCCCCAGCATTTT.

This clonotype has only a few counts. The chain employs TRBV7-2 and TRBJ1-5, with D perhaps matching TRBD1 (5 bases). Trimming stripped 1 base from V and 6 bases from J, with 13 bases between. CDR1 SGHTA and CDR2 FQGNSA come from the germline V gene. There are 15 residues in the CDR3. CDR3 sequence reads: CASSLGARQGQPQHF. The CDR3 nucleotides read TGTGCCAGCAGCTTAGGGGCCAGGCAGGGTCAGCCCCAGCATTTT.

This clonotype appeared many times. The chain joins TRBV7-9 to TRBJ2-3; no clear D gene. CDR3 length: 13 amino acids. The ends were cut back, 7 bases at V and 5 bases at J, with 13 bases in the middle. CDR1 is SEHNR and CDR2 is FQNEAQ in the germline V gene (reference sequence). CDR3: CASNSVWEDTQYF. The CDR3 DNA is TGTGCCAGCAACTCGGTGTGGGAAGATACGCAGTATTTT.